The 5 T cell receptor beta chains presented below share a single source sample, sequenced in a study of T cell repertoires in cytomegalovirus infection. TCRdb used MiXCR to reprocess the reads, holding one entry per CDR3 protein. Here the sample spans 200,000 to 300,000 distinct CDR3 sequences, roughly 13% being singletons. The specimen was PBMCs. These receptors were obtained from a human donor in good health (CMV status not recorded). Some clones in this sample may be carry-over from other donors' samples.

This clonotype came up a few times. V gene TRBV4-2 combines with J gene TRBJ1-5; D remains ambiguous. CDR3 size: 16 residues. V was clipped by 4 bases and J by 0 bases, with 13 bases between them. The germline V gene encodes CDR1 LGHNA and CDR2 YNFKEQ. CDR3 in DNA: TGTGCCAGCAGCCCCGGTGATGGTTATAGCAATCAGCCCCAGCATTTT. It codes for CASSPGDGYSNQPQHF.

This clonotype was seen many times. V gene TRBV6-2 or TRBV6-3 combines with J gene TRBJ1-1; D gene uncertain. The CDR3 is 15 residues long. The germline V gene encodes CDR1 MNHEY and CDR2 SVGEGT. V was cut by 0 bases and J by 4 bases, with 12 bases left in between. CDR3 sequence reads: CASSYSTEGGTEAFF. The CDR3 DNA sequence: TGTGCCAGCAGTTACTCGACTGAGGGTGGCACTGAAGCTTTCTTT.

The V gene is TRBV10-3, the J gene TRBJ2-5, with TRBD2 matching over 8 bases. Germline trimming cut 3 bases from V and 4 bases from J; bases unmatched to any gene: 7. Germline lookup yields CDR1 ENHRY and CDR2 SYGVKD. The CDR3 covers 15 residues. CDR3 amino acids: CAISDPGTSGETQYF. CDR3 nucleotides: TGTGCCATCAGTGACCCCGGGACTAGTGGAGAGACCCAGTACTTC.

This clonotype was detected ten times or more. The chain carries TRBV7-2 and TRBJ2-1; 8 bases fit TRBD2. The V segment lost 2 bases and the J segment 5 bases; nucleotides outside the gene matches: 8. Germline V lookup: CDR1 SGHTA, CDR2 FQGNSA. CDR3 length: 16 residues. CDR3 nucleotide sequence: TGTGCCAGCAGCTTATATGAGCGGGAGTCTCACAATGAGCAGTTCTTC. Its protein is CASSLYERESHNEQFF.

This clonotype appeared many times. CDR3 protein: CASRRREENTGELFF. In nucleotides, the CDR3 is TGTGCCAGCAGGAGGAGGGAGGAGAACACCGGGGAGCTGTTTTTT. The rearrangement uses TRBV6-6 and TRBJ2-2; tentatively, D is TRBD2 (6 bases). Germline V CDR1 and CDR2: MNHNY, SVGAGI (reference sequence). The CDR3 extends over 15 amino acids. V lost 6 bases and J 1 base, leaving 12 bases between the germline ends.